This TCR beta chain is drawn from a study of T cell repertoires in aging, cancer and after chemotherapy. TRB rearrangements spanning V, D and J were amplified using mixed TRB-A/B primers. TCRdb re-called the multiplex PCR reads with MiXCR, one entry per CDR3 protein. Among approximately 8,800 distinct CDR3 sequences, about 32% were seen once, and the ten largest hold about 10%. Peripheral blood genomic DNA, not sorted cells or RNA, was the template. Germline V gene data show CDR1 as SGHTA and CDR2 as FQGNSA. CDR3 length equals 16 residues. The V end lost 5 bases, the J end lost 2 bases, and 18 bases lay between the germline ends. This clonotype has just one count.

The sequence came from a human donor in good health. Sequenced: blood. The rearrangement joins TRBV7-2 to TRBJ1-1, with TRBD1 as a possible D gene (5 bases). CDR3 region: CASSDNSGALNTEAFF. As DNA, the CDR3 is TGTGCCAGCAGCGACAACAGCGGGGCGCTAAACACTGAAGCTTTCTTT.